This TCR beta chain derives from a study of T cell repertoires in cytomegalovirus infection. Study-level background: Carrying CMV and the relevant HLA type showed in public TCR beta signatures.

Germline V CDR1 and CDR2: SGHRS, YFSETQ. V was cut by 1 base and J by 0 bases, with 14 bases left in between. This CDR3 contains 18 residues. In the case of this clonotype: Its antigen is unidentified.

Overall study findings and caveats: HLA-C-restricted CMV-specific TCR beta clonotypes were dominant in the ex vivo response.

Each CDR3 protein gets one entry after TCRdb re-called the reads with MiXCR. The sample consists of about 55,000 distinct CDR3 sequences, over 15% of them appearing once. This chain connects TRBV5-1 to TRBJ2-6; D gene ambiguous. The source material was CD8+ T cells from cultured PBMCs, sampled from culture after CMV antigen stimulation. The TCR was taken from a human donor in good health (CMV status not recorded). Some clones in this sample may be carry-over from other donors' samples. Written as DNA, the CDR3 is TGCGCCAGCAGCTTGCATTCAGCTCAATCCTCTGGGGCCAACGTCCTGACTTTC. Amino acids: CASSLHSAQSSGANVLTF.